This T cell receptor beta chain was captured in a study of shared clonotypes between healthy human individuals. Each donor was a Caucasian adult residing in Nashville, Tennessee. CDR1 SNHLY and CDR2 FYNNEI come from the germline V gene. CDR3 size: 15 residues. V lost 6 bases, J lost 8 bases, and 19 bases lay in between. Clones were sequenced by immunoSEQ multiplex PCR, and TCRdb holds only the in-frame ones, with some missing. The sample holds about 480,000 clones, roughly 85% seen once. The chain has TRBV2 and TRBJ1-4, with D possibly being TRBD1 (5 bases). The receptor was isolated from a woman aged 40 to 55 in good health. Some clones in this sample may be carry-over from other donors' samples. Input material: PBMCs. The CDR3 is CASSGAGSLSEKLFF. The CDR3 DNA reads TGTGCCAGCAGCGGGGCGGGGTCCTTATCGGAAAAACTGTTTTTT.